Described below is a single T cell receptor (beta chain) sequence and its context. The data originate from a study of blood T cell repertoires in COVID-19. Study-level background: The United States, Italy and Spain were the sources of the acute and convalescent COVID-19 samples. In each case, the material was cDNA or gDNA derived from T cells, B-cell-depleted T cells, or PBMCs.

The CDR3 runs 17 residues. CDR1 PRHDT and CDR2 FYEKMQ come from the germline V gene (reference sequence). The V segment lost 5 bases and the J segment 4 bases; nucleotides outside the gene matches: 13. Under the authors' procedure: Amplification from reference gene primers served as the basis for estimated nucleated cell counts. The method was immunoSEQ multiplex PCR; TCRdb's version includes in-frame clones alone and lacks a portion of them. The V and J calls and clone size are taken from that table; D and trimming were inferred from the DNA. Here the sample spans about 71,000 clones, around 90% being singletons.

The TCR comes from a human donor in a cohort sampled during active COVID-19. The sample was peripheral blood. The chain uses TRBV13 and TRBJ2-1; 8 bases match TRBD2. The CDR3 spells CASSPWTSQDDYNEQFF. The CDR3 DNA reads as TGTGCCAGCAGCCCGTGGACTAGCCAGGACGATTACAATGAGCAGTTCTTC.